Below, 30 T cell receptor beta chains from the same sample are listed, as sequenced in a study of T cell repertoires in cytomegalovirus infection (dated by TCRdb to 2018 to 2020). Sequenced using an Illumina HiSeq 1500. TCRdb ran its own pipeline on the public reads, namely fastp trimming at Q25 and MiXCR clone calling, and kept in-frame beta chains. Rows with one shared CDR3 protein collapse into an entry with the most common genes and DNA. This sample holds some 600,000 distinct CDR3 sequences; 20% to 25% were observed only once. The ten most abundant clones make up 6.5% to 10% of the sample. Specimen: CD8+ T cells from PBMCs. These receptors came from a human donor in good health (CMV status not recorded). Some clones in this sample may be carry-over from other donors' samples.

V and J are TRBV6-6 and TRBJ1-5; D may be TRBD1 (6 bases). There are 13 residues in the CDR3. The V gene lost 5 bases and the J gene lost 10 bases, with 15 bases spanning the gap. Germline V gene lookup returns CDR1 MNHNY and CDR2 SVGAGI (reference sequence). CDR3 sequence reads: CASSSVGGQPQHF. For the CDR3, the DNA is TGTGCCAGCAGTAGCGTCGGGGGGCAACCCCAGCATTTT.

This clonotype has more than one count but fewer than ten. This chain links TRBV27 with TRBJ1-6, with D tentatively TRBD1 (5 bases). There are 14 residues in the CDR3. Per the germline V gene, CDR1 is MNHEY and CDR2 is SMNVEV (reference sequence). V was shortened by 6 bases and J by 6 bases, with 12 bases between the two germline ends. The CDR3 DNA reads TGTGCCAGCAGATTGGGGACTGCTAATTCACCCCTCCACTTT. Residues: CASRLGTANSPLHF.

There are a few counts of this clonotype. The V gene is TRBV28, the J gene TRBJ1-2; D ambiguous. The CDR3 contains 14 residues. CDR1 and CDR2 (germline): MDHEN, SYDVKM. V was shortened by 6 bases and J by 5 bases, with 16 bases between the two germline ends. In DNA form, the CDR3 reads TGTGCCAGCAGCCCCGCGCGGACCTCGTATGGCTACACCTTC. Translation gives CASSPARTSYGYTF.

The CDR3 sequence is CARVWGGGYEQYF. CDR3 DNA: TGTGCCAGAGTCTGGGGCGGCGGCTACGAGCAGTACTTC. The V call is TRBV19, the J call TRBJ2-7; a weak D match, TRBD1 (5 bases). The CDR3 runs 13 residues. Germline CDR1 and CDR2: LNHDA and SQIVND (reference sequence). V lost 9 bases and J 3 bases, leaving 15 bases between the germline ends.

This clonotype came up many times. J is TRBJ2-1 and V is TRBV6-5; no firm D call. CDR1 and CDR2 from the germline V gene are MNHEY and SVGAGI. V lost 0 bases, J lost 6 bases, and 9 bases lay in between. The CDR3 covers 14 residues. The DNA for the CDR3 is TGTGCCAGCAGTTACTCTTCCGGAATCAATGAGCAGTTCTTC. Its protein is CASSYSSGINEQFF.

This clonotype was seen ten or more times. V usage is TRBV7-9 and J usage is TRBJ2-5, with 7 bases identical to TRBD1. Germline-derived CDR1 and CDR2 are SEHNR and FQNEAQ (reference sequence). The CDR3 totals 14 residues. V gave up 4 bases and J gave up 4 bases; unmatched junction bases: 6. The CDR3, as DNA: TGTGCCAGCAGCTCACTGACAGGGAGAGAGACCCAGTACTTC. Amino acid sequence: CASSSLTGRETQYF.

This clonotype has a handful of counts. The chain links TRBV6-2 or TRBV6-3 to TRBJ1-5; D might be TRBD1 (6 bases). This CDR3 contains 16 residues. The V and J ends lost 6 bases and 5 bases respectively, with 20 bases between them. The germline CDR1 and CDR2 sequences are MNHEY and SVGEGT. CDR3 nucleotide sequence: TGTGCCAGCAGACTACTCTTTAGGGACAAAGATCAGCCCCAGCATTTT. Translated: CASRLLFRDKDQPQHF.

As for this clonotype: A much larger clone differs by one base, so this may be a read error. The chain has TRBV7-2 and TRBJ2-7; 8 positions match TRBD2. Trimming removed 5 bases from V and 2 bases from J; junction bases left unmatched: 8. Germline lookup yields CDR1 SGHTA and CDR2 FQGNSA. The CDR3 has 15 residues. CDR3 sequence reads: CASSPGLVVAYEQYF. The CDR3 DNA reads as TGTGCCAGCAGCCCGGGACTAGTGGTGGCCTACGAGCAGTACTTC. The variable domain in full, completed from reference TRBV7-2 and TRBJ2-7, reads GAGVSQSPSNKVTEKGKDVELRCDPISGHTALYWYRQSLGQGLEFLIYFQGNSAPDKSGLPSDRFSAERTGGSVSTLTIQRTQQEDSAVYLCASSPGLVVAYEQYFGPGTRLTVT.

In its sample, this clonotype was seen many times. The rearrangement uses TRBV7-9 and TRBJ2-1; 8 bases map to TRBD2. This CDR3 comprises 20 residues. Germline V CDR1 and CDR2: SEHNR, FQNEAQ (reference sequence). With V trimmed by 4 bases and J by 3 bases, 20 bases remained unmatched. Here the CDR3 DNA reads TGTGCCAGCAGCTCGCCCGAGGGGGGAGCGGGGGCCAGCAACTACAATGAGCAGTTCTTC. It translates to CASSSPEGGAGASNYNEQFF.

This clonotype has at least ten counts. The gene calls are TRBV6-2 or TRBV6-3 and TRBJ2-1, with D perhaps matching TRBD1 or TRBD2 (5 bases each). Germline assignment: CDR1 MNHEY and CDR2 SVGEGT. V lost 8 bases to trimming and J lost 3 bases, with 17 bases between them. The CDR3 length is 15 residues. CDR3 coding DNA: TGTGCCAGCTACACGGGGCAGGCAGTCTACAATGAGCAGTTCTTC. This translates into CASYTGQAVYNEQFF.

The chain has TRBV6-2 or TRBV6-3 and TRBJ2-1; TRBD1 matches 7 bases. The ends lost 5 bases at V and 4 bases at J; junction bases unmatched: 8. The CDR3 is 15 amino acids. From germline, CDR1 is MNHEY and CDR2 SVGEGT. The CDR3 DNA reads TGTGCCAGCAGTCAACAGGGGCCCCTTTACAATGAGCAGTTCTTC. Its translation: CASSQQGPLYNEQFF.

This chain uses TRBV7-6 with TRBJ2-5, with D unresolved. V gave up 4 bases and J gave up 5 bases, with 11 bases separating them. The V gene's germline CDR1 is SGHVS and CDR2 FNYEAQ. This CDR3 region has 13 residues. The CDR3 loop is CASSSDLGETQYF. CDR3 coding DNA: TGTGCCAGCAGCTCAGACCTAGGGGAGACCCAGTACTTC.

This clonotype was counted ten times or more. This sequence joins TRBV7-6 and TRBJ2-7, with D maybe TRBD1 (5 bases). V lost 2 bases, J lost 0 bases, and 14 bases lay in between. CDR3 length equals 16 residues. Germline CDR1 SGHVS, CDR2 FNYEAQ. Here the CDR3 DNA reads TGTGCCAGCAGCTTACTTGATCAGGGCAGCTCCTACGAGCAGTACTTC. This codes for CASSLLDQGSSYEQYF.

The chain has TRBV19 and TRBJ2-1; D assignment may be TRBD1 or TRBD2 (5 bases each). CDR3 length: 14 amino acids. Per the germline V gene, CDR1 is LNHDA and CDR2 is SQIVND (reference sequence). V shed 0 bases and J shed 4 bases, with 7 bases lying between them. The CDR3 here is CASSIEGVYNEQFF. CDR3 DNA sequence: TGTGCCAGTAGTATAGAGGGGGTTTACAATGAGCAGTTCTTC.

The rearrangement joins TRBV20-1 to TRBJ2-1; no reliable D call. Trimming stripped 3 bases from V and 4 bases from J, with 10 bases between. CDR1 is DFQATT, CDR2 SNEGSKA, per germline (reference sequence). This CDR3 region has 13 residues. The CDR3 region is CSARGLDYNEQFF. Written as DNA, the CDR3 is TGCAGTGCTAGGGGTTTGGATTACAATGAGCAGTTCTTC.

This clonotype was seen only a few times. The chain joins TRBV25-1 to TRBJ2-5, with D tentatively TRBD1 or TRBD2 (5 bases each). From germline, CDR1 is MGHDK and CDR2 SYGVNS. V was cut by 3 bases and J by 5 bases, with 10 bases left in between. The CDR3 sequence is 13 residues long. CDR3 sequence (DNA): TGTGCCAGCAGTGAGGAAGGGACGGAGACCCAGTACTTC. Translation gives CASSEEGTETQYF.

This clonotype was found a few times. The CDR3 DNA is TGTGCCAGCAGTGAACTAGGGGGAGCCTGGAATGAGCAGTTCTTC. Protein product: CASSELGGAWNEQFF. The V gene is TRBV6-1, the J gene TRBJ2-1; D may be TRBD1 (6 bases). CDR1 and CDR2 from the germline V gene are MNHNS and SASEGT. V was pared by 2 bases and J by 7 bases, with 15 bases between. CDR3 length equals 15 residues.

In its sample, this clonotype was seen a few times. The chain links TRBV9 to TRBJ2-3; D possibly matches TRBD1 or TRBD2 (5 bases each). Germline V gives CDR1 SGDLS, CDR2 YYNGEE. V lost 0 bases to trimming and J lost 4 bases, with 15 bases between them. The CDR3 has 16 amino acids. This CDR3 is CASSVAVGEFSDTQYF. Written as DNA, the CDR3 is TGTGCCAGCAGCGTAGCTGTGGGGGAGTTTTCAGATACGCAGTATTTT.

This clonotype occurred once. The CDR3 nucleotides are TGCAGCGCAGAGACTCGGGATGCCATAGCCAAAAACATTCAGTACTTC. Translated, it gives CSAETRDAIAKNIQYF. The genes are TRBV29-1 and TRBJ2-4; D might be TRBD2 (5 bases). Germline V gene lookup returns CDR1 SQVTM and CDR2 ANQGSEA. CDR3 length: 16 residues. V lost 7 bases to trimming and J lost 0 bases, with 19 bases between them.

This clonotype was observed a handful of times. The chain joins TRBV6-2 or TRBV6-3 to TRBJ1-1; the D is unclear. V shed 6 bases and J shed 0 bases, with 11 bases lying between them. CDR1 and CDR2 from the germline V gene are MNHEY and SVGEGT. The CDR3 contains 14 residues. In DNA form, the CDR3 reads TGTGCCAGCAGGACTACCTCTATGAACACTGAAGCTTTCTTT. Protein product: CASRTTSMNTEAFF.

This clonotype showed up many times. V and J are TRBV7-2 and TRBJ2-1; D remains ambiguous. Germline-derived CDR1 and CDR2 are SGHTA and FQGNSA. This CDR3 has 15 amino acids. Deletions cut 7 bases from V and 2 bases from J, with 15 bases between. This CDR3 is CASITSGGPYNEQFF. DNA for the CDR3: TGTGCCAGCATCACCTCTGGCGGCCCCTACAATGAGCAGTTCTTC.

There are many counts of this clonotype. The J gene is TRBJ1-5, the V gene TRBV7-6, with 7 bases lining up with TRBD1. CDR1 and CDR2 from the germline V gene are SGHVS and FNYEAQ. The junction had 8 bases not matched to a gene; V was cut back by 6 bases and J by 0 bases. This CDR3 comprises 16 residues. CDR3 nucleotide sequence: TGTGCCAGCAGTCCAGGGGGGTTGTATAGCAATCAGCCCCAGCATTTT. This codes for CASSPGGLYSNQPQHF.

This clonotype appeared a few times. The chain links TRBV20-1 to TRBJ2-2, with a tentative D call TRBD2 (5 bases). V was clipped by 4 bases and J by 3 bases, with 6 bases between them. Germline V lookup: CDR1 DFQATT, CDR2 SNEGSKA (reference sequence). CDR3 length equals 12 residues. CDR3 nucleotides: TGCAGTGCTACGGGGTACACCGGGGAGCTGTTTTTT. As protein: CSATGYTGELFF.

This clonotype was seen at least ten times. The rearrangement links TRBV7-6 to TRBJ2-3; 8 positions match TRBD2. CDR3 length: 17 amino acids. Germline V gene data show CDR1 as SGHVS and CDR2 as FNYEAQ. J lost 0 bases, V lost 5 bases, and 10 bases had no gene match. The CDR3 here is CASSGRGGQSSTDTQYF. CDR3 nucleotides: TGTGCCAGCAGCGGACGGGGGGGTCAGTCAAGCACAGATACGCAGTATTTT.

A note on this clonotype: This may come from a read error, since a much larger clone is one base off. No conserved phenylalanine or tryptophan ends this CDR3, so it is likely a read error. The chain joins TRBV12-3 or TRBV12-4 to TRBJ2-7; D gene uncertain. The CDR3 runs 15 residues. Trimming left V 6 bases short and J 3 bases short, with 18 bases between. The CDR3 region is CASSPSLLALYEQYY. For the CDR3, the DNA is TGTGCCAGCAGCCCCTCCCTCCTGGCGCTCTACGAGCAGTACTAC.

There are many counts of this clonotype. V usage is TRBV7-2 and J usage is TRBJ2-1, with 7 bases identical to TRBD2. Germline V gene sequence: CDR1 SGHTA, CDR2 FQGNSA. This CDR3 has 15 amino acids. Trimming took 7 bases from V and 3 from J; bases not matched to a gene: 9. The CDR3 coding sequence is TGTGCCAGCATACCACGGGACTACCTCTACAATGAGCAGTTCTTC. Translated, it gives CASIPRDYLYNEQFF.

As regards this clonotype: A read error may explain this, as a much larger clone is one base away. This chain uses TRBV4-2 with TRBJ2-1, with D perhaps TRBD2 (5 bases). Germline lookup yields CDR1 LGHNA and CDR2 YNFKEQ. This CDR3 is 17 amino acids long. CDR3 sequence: CASSQDPVDWGAGEQIF. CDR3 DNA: TGTGCCAGCAGCCAAGACCCAGTGGACTGGGGAGCTGGTGAGCAGATCTTC.

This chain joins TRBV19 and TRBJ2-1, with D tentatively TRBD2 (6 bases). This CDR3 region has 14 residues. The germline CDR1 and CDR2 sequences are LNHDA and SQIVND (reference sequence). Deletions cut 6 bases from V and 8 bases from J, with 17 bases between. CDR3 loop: CASSGTAREDEQFF. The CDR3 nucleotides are TGTGCCAGTAGCGGTACCGCCAGGGAGGATGAGCAGTTCTTC.

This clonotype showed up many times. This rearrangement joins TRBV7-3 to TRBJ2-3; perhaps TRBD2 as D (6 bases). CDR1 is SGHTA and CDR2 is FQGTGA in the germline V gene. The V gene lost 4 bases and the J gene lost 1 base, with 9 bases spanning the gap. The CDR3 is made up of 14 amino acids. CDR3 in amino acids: CASSWDSGTDTQYF. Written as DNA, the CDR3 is TGTGCCAGCAGCTGGGACTCAGGCACAGATACGCAGTATTTT.

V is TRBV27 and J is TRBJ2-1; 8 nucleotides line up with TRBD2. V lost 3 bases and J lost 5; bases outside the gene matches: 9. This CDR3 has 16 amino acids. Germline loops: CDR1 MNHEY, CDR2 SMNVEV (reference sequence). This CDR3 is CASSLSQRGPNNEQFF. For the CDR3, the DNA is TGTGCCAGCAGTTTGTCCCAGCGGGGGCCTAACAATGAGCAGTTCTTC.